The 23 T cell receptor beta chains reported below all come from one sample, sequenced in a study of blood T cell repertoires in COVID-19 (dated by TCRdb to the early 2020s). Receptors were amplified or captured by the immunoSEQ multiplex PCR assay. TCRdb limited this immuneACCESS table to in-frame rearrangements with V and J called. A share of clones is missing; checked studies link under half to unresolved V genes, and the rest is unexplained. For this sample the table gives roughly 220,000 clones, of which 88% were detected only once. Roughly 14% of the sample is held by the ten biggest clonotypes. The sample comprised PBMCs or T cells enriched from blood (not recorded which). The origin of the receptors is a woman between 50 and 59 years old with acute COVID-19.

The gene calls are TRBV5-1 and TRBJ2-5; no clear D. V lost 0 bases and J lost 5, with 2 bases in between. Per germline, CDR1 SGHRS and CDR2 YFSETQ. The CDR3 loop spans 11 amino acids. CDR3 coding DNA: TGCGCCAGCAGCTTGGCGGAGACCCAGTACTTC. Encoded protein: CASSLAETQYF.

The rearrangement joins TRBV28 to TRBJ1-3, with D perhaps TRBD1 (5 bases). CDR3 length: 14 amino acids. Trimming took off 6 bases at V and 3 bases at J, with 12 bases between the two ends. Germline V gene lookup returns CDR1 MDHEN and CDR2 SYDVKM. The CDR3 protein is CASSRVLGGNTIYF. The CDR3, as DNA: TGTGCCAGCAGCAGGGTATTGGGTGGAAACACCATATATTTT.

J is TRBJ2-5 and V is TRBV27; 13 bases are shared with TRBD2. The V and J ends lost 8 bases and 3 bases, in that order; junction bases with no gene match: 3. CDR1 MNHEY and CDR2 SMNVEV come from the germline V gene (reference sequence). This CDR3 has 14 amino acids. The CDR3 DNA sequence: TGTGCCAGCCAGACTAGCGGGAGGAAAGAGACCCAGTACTTC. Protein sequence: CASQTSGRKETQYF.

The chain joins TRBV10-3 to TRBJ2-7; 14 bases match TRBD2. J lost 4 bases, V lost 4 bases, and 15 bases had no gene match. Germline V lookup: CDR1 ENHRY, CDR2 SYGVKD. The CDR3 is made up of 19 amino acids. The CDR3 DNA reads TGTGCCATCAGTGGGGCGGGACTAGCGGGAGTGCCTGGGGCTTACGAGCAGTACTTC. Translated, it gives CAISGAGLAGVPGAYEQYF.

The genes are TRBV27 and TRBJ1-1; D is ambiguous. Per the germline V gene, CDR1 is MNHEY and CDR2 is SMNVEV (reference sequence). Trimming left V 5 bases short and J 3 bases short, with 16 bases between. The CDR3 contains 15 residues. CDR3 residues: CASSPGPRSDTEAFF. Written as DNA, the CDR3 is TGTGCCAGCAGTCCCGGCCCCAGGTCGGACACTGAAGCTTTCTTT.

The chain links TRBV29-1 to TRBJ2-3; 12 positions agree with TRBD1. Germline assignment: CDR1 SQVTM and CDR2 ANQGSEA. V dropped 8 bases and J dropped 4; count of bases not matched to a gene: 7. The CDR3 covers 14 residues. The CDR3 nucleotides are TGCAGCTTGGGGGACAGGGGGCTGTCAGATACGCAGTATTTT. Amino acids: CSLGDRGLSDTQYF.

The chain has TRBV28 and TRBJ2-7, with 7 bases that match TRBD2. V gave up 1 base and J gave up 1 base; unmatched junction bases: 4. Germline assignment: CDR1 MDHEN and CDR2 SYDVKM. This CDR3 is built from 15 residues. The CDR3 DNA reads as TGTGCCAGCAGTTTATCGTCTAGCGGATCCTACGAGCAGTACTTC. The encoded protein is CASSLSSSGSYEQYF.

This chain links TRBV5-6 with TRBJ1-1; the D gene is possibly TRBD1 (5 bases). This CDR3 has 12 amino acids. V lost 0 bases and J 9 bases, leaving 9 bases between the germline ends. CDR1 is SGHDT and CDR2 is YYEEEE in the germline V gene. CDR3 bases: TGTGCCAGCAGCTTGGCCAGGGTCAAAGCTTTCTTT. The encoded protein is CASSLARVKAFF.

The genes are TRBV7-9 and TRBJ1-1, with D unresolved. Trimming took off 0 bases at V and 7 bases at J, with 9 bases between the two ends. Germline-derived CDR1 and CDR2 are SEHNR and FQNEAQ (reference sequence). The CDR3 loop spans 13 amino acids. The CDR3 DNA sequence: TGTGCCAGCAGCTTAGCCCTCCGGGGTGAAGCTTTCTTT. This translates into CASSLALRGEAFF.

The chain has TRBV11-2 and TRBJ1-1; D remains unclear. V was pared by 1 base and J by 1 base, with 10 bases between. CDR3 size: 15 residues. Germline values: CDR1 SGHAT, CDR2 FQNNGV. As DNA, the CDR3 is TGTGCCAGCAGCTTAGCCAATACACAGAACACTGAAGCTTTCTTT. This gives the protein CASSLANTQNTEAFF.

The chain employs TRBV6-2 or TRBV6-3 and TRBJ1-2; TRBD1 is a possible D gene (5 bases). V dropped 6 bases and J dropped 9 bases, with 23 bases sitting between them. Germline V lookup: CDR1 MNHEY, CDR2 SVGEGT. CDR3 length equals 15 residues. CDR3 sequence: CASSSPGGSRSSYTF. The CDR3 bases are TGTGCCAGCAGCTCCCCGGGGGGGTCTCGATCGAGCTACACCTTC.

CDR3 sequence reads: CSVDTGALKTQYF. CDR3 sequence (DNA): TGCAGCGTTGACACCGGAGCTCTGAAGACCCAGTACTTC. The V and J genes are TRBV29-1 and TRBJ2-5, with D uncertain. The CDR3 contains 13 residues. Germline CDR1 is SQVTM and CDR2 is ANQGSEA. Deletions cut 3 bases from V and 6 bases from J, with 14 bases between.

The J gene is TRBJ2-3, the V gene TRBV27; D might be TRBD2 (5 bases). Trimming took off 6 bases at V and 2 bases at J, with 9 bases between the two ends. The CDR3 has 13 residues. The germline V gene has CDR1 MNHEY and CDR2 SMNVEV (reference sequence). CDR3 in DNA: TGTGCCAGCAGGCGACTACACACAGATACGCAGTATTTT. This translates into CASRRLHTDTQYF.

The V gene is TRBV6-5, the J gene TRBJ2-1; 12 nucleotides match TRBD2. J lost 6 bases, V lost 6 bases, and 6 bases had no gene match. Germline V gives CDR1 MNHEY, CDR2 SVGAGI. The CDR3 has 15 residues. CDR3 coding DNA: TGTGCCAGCAGGGGGGGACTAGCGGGTCGCAATGAGCAGTTCTTC. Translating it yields CASRGGLAGRNEQFF.

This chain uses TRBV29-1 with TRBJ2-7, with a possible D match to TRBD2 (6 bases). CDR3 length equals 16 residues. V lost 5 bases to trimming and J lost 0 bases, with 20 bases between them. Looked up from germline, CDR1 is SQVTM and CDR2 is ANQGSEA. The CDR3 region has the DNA TGCAGCGTTACCCCGAAGGGGACTGGGGGCTCCTACGAGCAGTACTTC. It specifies CSVTPKGTGGSYEQYF.

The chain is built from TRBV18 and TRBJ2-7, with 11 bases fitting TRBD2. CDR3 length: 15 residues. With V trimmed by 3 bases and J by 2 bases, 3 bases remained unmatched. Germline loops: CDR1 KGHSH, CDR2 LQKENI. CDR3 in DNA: TGTGCCAGCTCACCGGGGACTAGCGGAGCCTACGAGCAGTACTTC. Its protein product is CASSPGTSGAYEQYF.

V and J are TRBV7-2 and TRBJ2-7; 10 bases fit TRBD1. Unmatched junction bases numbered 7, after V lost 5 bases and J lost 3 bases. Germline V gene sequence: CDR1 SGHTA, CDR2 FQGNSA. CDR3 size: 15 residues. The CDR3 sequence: CASSTTGQGIYEQYF. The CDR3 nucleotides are TGTGCCAGCAGCACGACGGGACAGGGGATCTACGAGCAGTACTTC. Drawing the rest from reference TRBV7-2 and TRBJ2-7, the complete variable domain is GAGVSQSPSNKVTEKGKDVELRCDPISGHTALYWYRQSLGQGLEFLIYFQGNSAPDKSGLPSDRFSAERTGGSVSTLTIQRTQQEDSAVYLCASSTTGQGIYEQYFGPGTRLTVT.

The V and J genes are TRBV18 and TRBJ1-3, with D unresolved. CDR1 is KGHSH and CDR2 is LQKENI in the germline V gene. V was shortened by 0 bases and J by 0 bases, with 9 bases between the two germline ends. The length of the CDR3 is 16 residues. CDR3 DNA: TGTGCCAGCTCACCACCTTCGGGAGACTCTGGAAACACCATATATTTT. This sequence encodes CASSPPSGDSGNTIYF.

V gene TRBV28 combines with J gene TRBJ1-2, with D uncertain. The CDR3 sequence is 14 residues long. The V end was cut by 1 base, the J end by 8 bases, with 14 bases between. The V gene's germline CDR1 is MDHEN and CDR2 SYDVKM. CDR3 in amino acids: CASSLLPGLGGYTF. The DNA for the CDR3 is TGTGCCAGCAGTTTATTGCCAGGTTTGGGCGGCTACACCTTC.

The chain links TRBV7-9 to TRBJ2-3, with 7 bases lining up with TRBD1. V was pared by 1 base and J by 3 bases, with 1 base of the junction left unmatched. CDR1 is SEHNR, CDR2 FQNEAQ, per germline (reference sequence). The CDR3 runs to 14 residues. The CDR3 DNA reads TGTGCCAGCAGCTTAGTACAGGGGACAGATACGCAGTATTTT. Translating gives CASSLVQGTDTQYF.

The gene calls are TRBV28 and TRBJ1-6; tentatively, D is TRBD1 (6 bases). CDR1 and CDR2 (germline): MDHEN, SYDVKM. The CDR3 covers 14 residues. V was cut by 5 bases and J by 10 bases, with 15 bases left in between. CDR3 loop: CASSTNREGSPLHF. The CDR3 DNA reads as TGTGCCAGCAGTACCAACAGGGAAGGATCACCCCTCCACTTT.

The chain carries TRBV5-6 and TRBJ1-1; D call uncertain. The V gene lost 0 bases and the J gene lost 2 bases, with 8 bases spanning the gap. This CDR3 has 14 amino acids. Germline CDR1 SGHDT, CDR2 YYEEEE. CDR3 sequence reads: CASSLVYRNTEAFF. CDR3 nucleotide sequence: TGTGCCAGCAGCTTGGTCTACAGAAACACTGAAGCTTTCTTT.

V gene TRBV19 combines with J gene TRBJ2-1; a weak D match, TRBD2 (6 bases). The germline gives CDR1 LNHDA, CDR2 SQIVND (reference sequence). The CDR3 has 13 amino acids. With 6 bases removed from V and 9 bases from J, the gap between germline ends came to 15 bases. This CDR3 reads CASSRDLLGEQFF. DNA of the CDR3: TGTGCCAGTAGCCGGGACTTGTTAGGTGAGCAGTTCTTC.